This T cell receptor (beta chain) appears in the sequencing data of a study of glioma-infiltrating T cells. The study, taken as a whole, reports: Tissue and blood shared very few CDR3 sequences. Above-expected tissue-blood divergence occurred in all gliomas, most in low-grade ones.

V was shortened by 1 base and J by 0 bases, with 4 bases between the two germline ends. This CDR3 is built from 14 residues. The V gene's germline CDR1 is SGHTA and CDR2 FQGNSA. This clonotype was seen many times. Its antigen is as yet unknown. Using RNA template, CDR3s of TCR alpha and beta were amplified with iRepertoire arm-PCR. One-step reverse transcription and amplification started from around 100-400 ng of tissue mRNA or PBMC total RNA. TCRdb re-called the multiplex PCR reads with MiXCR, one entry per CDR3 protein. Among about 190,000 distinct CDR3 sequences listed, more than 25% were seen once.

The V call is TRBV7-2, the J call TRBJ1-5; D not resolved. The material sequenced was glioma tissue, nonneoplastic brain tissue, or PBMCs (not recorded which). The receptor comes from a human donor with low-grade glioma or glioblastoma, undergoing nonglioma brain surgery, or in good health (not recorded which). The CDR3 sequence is CASSLEYSNQPQHF. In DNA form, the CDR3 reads TGTGCCAGCAGCTTAGAATATAGCAATCAGCCCCAGCATTTT.